A single T cell receptor (beta chain) is shown here with its context. TCRdb reprocessed the RT-PCR reads via MiXCR and lists one record per CDR3 protein. Of about 1,400 distinct CDR3 sequences in the sample, approximately 14% were seen once. The data are from a study of immune reconstitution after stem cell transplant in scleroderma. Germline V lookup: CDR1 LGHNA, CDR2 YSLEER. The CDR3 runs to 15 residues. With 2 bases removed from V and 3 bases from J, the gap between germline ends came to 13 bases. Sample acquisition took place before or after autologous hematopoietic stem cell transplantation (not recorded which). The sequence derives from a female donor with systemic sclerosis. V gene TRBV4-3 combines with J gene TRBJ1-1; tentative D call: TRBD1 (5 bases). CDR3 coding DNA: TGCGCCAGCAGCCAAAAATCGGCGGGACACACTGAAGCTTTCTTT. Translated, it gives CASSQKSAGHTEAFF.